This TCR beta chain was found in a study of T cell clonality in common variable immunodeficiency. Trimming took 5 bases from V and 1 from J, leaving 20 bases between them. The CDR3 has 17 amino acids. Per germline, CDR1 SGHTA and CDR2 FQGTGA. Data came from immunoSEQ multiplex PCR; TCRdb stores just in-frame clones and leaves some out. The sample shows about 45,000 clones, none of them appearing just once. In this sample, this clone turned up many times. The sequence runs out 3 residues before the end of the CDR3; the remainder is reconstructed from the germline J gene. The rearrangement joins TRBV7-3 to TRBJ2-5, with D possibly being TRBD1 or TRBD2 (5 bases each). This sequence originates from a person between 18 and 75 years old in good health. Specimen: peripheral blood mononuclear cells. Here the CDR3 reads CASSPRRGERGQETQYF. The DNA read from the CDR3 is TGTGCCAGCAGCCCGCGGAGAGGGGAGAGGGGCCAAGAGACC.